A single sample is the source of the 9 T cell receptor beta chains below, sequenced in a study of human T cells and chemical hapten exposure. This sample's time point: patch test 1, 2 weeks after DPC sensitization. Treatment defined: therapeutic diphenylcyclopropenone sensitization with weekly scalp DPC. TCRdb itself ran the RACE reads through MiXCR, one entry per CDR3 protein. The sample holds about 120,000 distinct CDR3 sequences, roughly 13% seen once. Here the sequenced sample was whole blood, taken in connection with sensitization to the hapten diphenylcyclopropenone (DPC). All receptors derive from a man between 18 and 29 years old with alopecia areata. Some clones in this sample may be carry-over from other donors' samples.

The V gene is TRBV5-1, the J gene TRBJ1-1, with D perhaps matching TRBD1 (6 bases). The CDR3 consists of 16 residues. Germline V gene sequence: CDR1 SGHRS, CDR2 YFSETQ. Trimming removed 3 bases at V and 0 bases at J, with 15 bases between. In DNA form, the CDR3 reads TGCGCCAGCAGCTCGCCCGGGGGGCTAGTGAACACTGAAGCTTTCTTT. Residues: CASSSPGGLVNTEAFF.

In this sample, this clonotype turned up a few times. The chain combines TRBV6-6 with TRBJ2-5, with 8 bases identical to TRBD1. Germline values: CDR1 MNHNY, CDR2 SVGAGI (reference sequence). This CDR3 contains 16 residues. V was clipped by 4 bases and J by 4 bases; unmatched bases: 11. CDR3 protein: CASSSTSGGVRETQYF. CDR3 bases: TGTGCCAGCAGTTCGACCTCAGGGGGCGTTCGAGAGACCCAGTACTTC.

This clonotype has a handful of counts. The J gene is TRBJ1-5, the V gene TRBV7-2; the D is unclear. With 4 bases removed from V and 2 bases from J, the gap between germline ends came to 18 bases. The CDR3 loop spans 17 amino acids. The germline V gene has CDR1 SGHTA and CDR2 FQGNSA. CDR3 DNA sequence: TGTGCCAGCAGCTCCCCCCTTCAGGTTCAGGGCAATCAGCCCCAGCATTTT. Its protein is CASSSPLQVQGNQPQHF.

This clonotype was counted only a few times. V and J are TRBV18 and TRBJ1-1, with a weak D call TRBD1 (6 bases). Germline assignment: CDR1 KGHSH and CDR2 LQKENI. This CDR3 spans 14 amino acids. The V end was cut by 1 base, the J end by 1 base, with 7 bases between. The CDR3 spells CASSPLGQNTEAFF. The DNA for the CDR3 is TGTGCCAGCTCACCACTGGGACAGAACACTGAAGCTTTCTTT.

The J gene is TRBJ2-3, the V gene TRBV7-9, with 10 bases fitting TRBD2. V lost 5 bases, J lost 5 bases, and 7 bases stayed unmatched. Looked up from germline, CDR1 is SEHNR and CDR2 is FQNEAQ (reference sequence). This CDR3 has 15 residues. The CDR3 spells CASSGLAVREDTQYF. The CDR3 nucleotides are TGTGCCAGCAGCGGACTAGCGGTCCGAGAAGATACGCAGTATTTT.

This clonotype was counted once. This chain links TRBV24-1 with TRBJ2-3; 10 nucleotides line up with TRBD2. Germline values: CDR1 KGHDR, CDR2 SFDVKD. The ends lost 3 bases at V and 1 base at J; junction bases unmatched: 6. CDR3 size: 17 residues. CDR3 region: CATSDATSGARTDTQYF. The CDR3, as DNA: TGTGCCACCAGTGATGCTACTAGCGGGGCTCGCACAGATACGCAGTATTTT.

The chain has TRBV9 and TRBJ2-3; 8 bases agree with TRBD1. The V gene end was trimmed by 4 bases and the J gene end by 3 bases; junction bases not matched to a gene: 7. The CDR3 has 15 amino acids. CDR1 and CDR2 (germline): SGDLS, YYNGEE. The DNA for the CDR3 is TGTGCCAGCAGCCCCCAGGGGGCCCGGACAGATACGCAGTATTTT. Translation gives CASSPQGARTDTQYF.

The chain uses TRBV4-2 and TRBJ1-1, with TRBD1 as a possible D gene (5 bases). V was trimmed by 1 base and J by 0 bases, leaving 15 bases between them. Germline lookup yields CDR1 LGHNA and CDR2 YNFKEQ. The CDR3 is made up of 17 amino acids. DNA of the CDR3: TGTGCCAGCAGCCAAGTTCGGGGCGGAGTAATGAACACTGAAGCTTTCTTT. Its translation is CASSQVRGGVMNTEAFF.

This clonotype was found many times. V gene TRBV18 combines with J gene TRBJ2-5; either TRBD1 or TRBD2 may fit D (5 bases each). CDR3 length: 13 amino acids. V was pared by 6 bases and J by 3 bases, with 11 bases between. CDR1 and CDR2 from the germline V gene are KGHSH and LQKENI. CDR3 in DNA: TGTGCCAGCTCCCCCGGGACGGAAGAGACCCAGTACTTC. Its protein is CASSPGTEETQYF.